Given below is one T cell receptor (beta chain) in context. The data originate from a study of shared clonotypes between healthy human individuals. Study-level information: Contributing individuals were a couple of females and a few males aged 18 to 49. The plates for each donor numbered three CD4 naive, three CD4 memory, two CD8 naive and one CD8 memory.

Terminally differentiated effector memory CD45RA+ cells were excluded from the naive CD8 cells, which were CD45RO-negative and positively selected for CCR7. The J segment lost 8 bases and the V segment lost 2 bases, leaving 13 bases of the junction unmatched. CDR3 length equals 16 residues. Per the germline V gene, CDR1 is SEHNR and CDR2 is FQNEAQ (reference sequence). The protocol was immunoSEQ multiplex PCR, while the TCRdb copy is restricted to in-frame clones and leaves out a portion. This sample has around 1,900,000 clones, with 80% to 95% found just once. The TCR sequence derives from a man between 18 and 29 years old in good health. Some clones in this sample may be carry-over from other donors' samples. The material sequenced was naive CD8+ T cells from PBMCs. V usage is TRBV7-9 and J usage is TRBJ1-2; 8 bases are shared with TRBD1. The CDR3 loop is CASSLSSGGPIRGYTF. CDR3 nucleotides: TGTGCCAGCAGCTTATCGTCAGGGGGCCCTATCAGGGGCTACACCTTC.